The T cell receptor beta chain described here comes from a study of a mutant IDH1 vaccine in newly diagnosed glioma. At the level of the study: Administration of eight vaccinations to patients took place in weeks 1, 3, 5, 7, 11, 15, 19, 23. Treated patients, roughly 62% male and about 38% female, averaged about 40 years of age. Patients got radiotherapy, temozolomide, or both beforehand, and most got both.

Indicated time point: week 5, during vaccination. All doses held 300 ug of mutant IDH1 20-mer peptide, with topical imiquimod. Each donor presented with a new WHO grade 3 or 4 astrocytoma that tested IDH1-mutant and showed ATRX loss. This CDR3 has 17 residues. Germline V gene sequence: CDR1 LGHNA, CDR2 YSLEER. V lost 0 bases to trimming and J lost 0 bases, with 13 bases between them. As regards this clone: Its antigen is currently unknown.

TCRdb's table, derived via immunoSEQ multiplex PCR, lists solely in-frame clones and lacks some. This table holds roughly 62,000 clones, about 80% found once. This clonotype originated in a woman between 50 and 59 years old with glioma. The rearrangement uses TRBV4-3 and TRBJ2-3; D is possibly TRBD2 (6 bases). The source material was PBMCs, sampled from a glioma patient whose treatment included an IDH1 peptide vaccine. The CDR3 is CASSQDLRRGSTDTQYF. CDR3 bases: TGCGCCAGCAGCCAAGATCTCCGACGGGGGAGCACAGATACGCAGTATTTT.